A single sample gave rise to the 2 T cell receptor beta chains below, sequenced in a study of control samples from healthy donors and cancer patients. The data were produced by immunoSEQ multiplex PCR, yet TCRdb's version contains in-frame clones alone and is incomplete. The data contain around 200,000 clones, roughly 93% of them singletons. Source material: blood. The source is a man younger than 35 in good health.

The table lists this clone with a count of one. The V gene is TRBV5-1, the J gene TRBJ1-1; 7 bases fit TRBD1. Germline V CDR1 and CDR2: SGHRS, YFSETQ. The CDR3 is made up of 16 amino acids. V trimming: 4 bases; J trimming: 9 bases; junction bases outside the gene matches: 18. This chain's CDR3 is CASSGGTVQRGLKAFF. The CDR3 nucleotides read TGCGCCAGCAGCGGGGGGACAGTCCAAAGAGGGCTAAAAGCTTTCTTT.

The CDR3 DNA reads as TGTGCCAGCATCTCCCTTGGAGGAGCGGGGGAGCAGTACTTC. Protein sequence: CASISLGGAGEQYF. The chain links TRBV28 to TRBJ2-7; TRBD2 aligns across 7 bases. The CDR3 runs 14 residues. The trim removed 7 bases at V and 7 bases at J, leaving 13 bases unmatched. Germline values: CDR1 MDHEN, CDR2 SYDVKM. Full variable domain (rest looked up from reference TRBV28 and TRBJ2-7): DVKVTQSSRYLVKRTGEKVFLECVQDMDHENMFWYRQDPGLGLRLIYFSYDVKMKEKGDIPEGYSVSREKKERFSLILESASTNQTSMYLCASISLGGAGEQYFGPGTRLTVT.